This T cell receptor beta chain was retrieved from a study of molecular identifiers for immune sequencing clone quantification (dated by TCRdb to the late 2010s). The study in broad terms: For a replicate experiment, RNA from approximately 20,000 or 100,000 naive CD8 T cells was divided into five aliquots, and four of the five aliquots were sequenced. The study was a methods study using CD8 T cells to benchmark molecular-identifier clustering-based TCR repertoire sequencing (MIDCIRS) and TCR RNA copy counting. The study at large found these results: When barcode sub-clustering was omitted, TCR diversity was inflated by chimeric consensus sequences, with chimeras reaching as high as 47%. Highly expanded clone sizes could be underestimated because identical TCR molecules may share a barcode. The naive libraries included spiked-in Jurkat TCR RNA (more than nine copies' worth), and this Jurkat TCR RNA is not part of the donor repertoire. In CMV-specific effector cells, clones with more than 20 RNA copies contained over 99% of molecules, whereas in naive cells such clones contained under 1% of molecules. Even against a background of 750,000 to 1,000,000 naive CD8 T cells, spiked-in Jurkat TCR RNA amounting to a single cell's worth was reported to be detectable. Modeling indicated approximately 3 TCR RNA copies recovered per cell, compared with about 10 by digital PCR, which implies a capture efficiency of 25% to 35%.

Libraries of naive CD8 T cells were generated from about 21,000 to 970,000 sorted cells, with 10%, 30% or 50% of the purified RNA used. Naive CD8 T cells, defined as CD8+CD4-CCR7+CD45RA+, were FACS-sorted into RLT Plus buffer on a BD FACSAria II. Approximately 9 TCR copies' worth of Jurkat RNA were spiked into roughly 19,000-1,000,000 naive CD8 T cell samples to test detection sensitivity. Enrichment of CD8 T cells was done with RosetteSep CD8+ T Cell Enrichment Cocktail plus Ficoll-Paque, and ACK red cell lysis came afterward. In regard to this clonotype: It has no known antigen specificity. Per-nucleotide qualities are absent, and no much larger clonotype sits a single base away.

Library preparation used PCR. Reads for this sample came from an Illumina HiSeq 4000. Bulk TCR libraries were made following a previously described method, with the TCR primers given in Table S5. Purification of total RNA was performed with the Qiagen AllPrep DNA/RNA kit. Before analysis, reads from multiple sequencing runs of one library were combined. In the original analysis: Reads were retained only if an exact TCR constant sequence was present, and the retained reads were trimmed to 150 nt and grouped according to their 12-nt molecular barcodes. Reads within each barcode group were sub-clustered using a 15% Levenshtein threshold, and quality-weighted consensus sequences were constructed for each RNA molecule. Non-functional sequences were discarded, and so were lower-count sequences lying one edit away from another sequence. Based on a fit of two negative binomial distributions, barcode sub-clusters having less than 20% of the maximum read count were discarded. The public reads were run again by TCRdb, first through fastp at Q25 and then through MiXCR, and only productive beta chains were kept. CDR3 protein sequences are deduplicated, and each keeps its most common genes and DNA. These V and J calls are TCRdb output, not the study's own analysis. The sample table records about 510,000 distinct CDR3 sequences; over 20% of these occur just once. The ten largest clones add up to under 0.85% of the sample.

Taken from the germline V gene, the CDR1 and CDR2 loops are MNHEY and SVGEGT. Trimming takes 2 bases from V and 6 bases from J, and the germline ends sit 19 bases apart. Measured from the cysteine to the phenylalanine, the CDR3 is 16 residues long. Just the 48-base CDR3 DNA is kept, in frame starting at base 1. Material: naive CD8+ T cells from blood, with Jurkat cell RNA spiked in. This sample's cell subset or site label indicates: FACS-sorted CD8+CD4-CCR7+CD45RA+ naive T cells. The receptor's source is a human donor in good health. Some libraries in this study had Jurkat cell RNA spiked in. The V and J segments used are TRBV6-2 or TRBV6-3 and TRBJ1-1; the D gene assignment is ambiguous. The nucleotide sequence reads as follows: TGTGCCAGCAGTTACCCTGATAGCAACCCGATTGCTGAAGCTTTCTTT. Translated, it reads CASSYPDSNPIAEAFF.